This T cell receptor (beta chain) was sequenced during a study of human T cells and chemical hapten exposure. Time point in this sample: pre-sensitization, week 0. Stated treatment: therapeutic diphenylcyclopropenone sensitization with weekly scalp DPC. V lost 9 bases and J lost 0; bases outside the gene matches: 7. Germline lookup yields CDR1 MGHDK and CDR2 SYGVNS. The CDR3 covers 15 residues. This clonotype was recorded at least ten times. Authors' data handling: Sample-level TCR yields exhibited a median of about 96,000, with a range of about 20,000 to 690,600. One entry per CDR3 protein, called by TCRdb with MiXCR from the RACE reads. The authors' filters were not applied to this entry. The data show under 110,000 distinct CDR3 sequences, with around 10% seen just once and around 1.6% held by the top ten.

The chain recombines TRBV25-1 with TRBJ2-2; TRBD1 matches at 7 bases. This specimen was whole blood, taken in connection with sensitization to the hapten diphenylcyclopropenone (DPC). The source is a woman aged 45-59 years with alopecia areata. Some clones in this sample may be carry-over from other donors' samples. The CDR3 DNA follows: TGTGCCAGTAGAAACAGGGGACCGAACACCGGGGAGCTGTTTTTT. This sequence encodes CASRNRGPNTGELFF.